What follows are 32 T cell receptor beta chains derived from one specimen sequenced in a study of T cell responses to AZD1222 COVID-19 vaccine. Libraries were prepared by immunoSEQ multiplex PCR; TCRdb keeps only in-frame clonotypes and omits some of them. The sample lists some 100,000 clones; around 90% were seen once. This sample comprised peripheral blood, obtained on day 0 of AZD1222 vaccination. These receptors were taken from an adult in good health.

The rearrangement joins TRBV29-1 to TRBJ2-2, with TRBD1 matching 7 bases. Looked up from germline, CDR1 is SQVTM and CDR2 is ANQGSEA. J was trimmed by 2 bases and V by 6 bases; bases with no gene match: 6. This CDR3 spans 14 amino acids. CDR3 sequence (DNA): TGCAGCGTCTTCACAGGGGACAACACCGGGGAGCTGTTTTTT. Residues: CSVFTGDNTGELFF.

This clone occurred once. The chain employs TRBV5-6 and TRBJ1-3; D is uncertain. V lost 0 bases and J 0 bases, leaving 7 bases between the germline ends. This CDR3 comprises 15 residues. CDR1 and CDR2 from the germline V gene are SGHDT and YYEEEE. CDR3 loop: CASSLVQFSGNTIYF. Written as DNA, the CDR3 is TGTGCCAGCAGCTTGGTACAGTTCTCTGGAAACACCATATATTTT.

The J gene is TRBJ2-1, the V gene TRBV28, with D unresolved. The CDR3 totals 14 residues. V lost 8 bases and J lost 5, with 16 bases in between. Germline assignment: CDR1 MDHEN and CDR2 SYDVKM. CDR3 in DNA: TGTGCCAGCGGGTTTGAGACATATAACAATGAGCAGTTCTTC. It is translated as CASGFETYNNEQFF. The full variable domain, completed using reference TRBV28 and TRBJ2-1, is DVKVTQSSRYLVKRTGEKVFLECVQDMDHENMFWYRQDPGLGLRLIYFSYDVKMKEKGDIPEGYSVSREKKERFSLILESASTNQTSMYLCASGFETYNNEQFFGPGTRLTVL.

The chain joins TRBV7-9 to TRBJ1-6; 8 bases line up with TRBD1. Germline loops: CDR1 SEHNR, CDR2 FQNEAQ (reference sequence). Trimming cost V 3 bases and J 7 bases; bases outside gene matches: 2. The CDR3 is made up of 14 amino acids. The CDR3 reads CASSFWTGNSPLHF. CDR3 coding DNA: TGTGCCAGCAGCTTTTGGACAGGGAATTCACCCCTCCACTTT.

The V gene is TRBV28, the J gene TRBJ1-1, with D perhaps matching TRBD1 (5 bases). The germline V and J ends were trimmed by 11 bases and 6 bases, with 19 bases remaining between them. Germline CDR1 reads MDHEN; CDR2 reads SYDVKM. The CDR3 loop spans 13 amino acids. In DNA, the CDR3 is TGTGCCTCCAGTCCGGGACCAACTTCTGAAGCTTTCTTT. This translates into CASSPGPTSEAFF. Based on the CDR3 plus reference TRBV28 and TRBJ1-1, the full variable domain is DVKVTQSSRYLVKRTGEKVFLECVQDMDHENMFWYRQDPGLGLRLIYFSYDVKMKEKGDIPEGYSVSREKKERFSLILESASTNQTSMYLCASSPGPTSEAFFGQGTRLTVV.

This sequence joins TRBV30 and TRBJ1-1, with D possibly TRBD1 on 5 matching bases. V shed 1 base and J shed 4 bases, with 10 bases lying between them. This CDR3 is built from 13 residues. Germline V gene lookup returns CDR1 GTSNPN and CDR2 SVGIG (reference sequence). The CDR3 nucleotides read TGTGCCTGGAGTGCAGGGTTGAGCACTGAAGCTTTCTTT. Translated: CAWSAGLSTEAFF.

The chain carries TRBV14 and TRBJ2-6; weak D call: TRBD1 (5 bases). This CDR3 has 18 amino acids. Germline V gives CDR1 SGHDN, CDR2 FVKESK. V was pared by 0 bases and J by 0 bases, with 12 bases between. As DNA, the CDR3 is TGTGCCAGCAGCCAAGAAAGGGGCAGGCGCTCTGGGGCCAACGTCCTGACTTTC. Translated, it gives CASSQERGRRSGANVLTF. The full variable domain, rest sourced from reference TRBV14 and TRBJ2-6, is EAGVTQFPSHSVIEKGQTVTLRCDPISGHDNLYWYRRVMGKEIKFLLHFVKESKQDESGMPNNRFLAERTGGTYSTLKVQPAELEDSGVYFCASSQERGRRSGANVLTFGAGSRLTVL.

The rearrangement uses TRBV5-1 and TRBJ2-3, with D maybe TRBD1 (6 bases). The CDR3 is 14 residues long. The V end was cut by 5 bases, the J end by 3 bases, with 13 bases between. In germline, CDR1 is SGHRS, CDR2 YFSETQ. CDR3 protein: CASRSTGLTDTQYF. The CDR3 nucleotides are TGCGCCAGCAGGTCTACAGGGCTTACAGATACGCAGTATTTT.

The chain uses TRBV16 and TRBJ2-1; 9 bases match TRBD2. V lost 8 bases to trimming and J lost 4 bases; unmatched junction nucleotides: 12. Germline V gene data show CDR1 as KGHSY and CDR2 as FQNENV. There are 16 residues in the CDR3. DNA for the CDR3: TGTGCCAGCCCTCCCTTTAGCGGGAGAGGATACAATGAGCAGTTCTTC. Its translation: CASPPFSGRGYNEQFF.

This clone has only one observation. This CDR3 is CIKQGSGGYTF. Written as DNA, the CDR3 is TGCATCAAACAGGGAAGCGGTGGCTACACCTTC. The chain has TRBV20-1 and TRBJ1-2; the D gene is possibly TRBD1 (6 bases). Germline lookup yields CDR1 DFQATT and CDR2 SNEGSKA (reference sequence). The CDR3 length is 11 residues.

The V and J genes are TRBV5-1 and TRBJ2-7; 7 nucleotides agree with TRBD1. The CDR3 sequence is 15 residues long. Germline CDR1 and CDR2: SGHRS and YFSETQ. Unmatched junction bases numbered 10, after V lost 7 bases and J lost 0 bases. This CDR3 is CASHDGTESSYEQYF. CDR3 coding DNA: TGCGCCAGCCACGACGGGACAGAGAGCTCCTACGAGCAGTACTTC.

A single count supports this clone. V and J are TRBV6-1 and TRBJ2-1; D possibly matches TRBD1 or TRBD2 (5 bases each). CDR3 length: 17 amino acids. Trimming pared 2 bases from V and 9 bases from J, leaving 23 bases between. Germline V gene lookup returns CDR1 MNHNS and CDR2 SASEGT. The CDR3 here is CASSEFGTDPPPGEQFF. CDR3 bases: TGTGCCAGCAGTGAATTCGGGACCGATCCCCCCCCTGGTGAGCAGTTCTTC.

The V call is TRBV7-9, the J call TRBJ1-4; 11 bases map to TRBD1. The CDR3 has 15 residues. Per the germline V gene, CDR1 is SEHNR and CDR2 is FQNEAQ (reference sequence). Trimming took 2 bases from V and 7 from J; bases not matched to a gene: 3. The CDR3 region has the DNA TGTGCCAGCAGCTTATCGGGACAGGGGGGTGAAAAACTGTTTTTT. The encoded protein is CASSLSGQGGEKLFF.

The rearrangement joins TRBV7-9 to TRBJ1-5, with D unclear. The germline gives CDR1 SEHNR, CDR2 FQNEAQ (reference sequence). V lost 2 bases and J lost 4, with 9 bases in between. The CDR3 loop spans 14 amino acids. CDR3 amino acids: CASSLSAGNQPQHF. The CDR3 DNA reads TGTGCCAGCAGCTTATCAGCAGGTAATCAGCCCCAGCATTTT.

The chain combines TRBV29-1 with TRBJ2-1, with 12 bases fitting TRBD2. With V trimmed by 6 bases and J by 8 bases, 11 bases remained unmatched. In germline, CDR1 is SQVTM, CDR2 ANQGSEA. The CDR3 extends over 15 amino acids. CDR3 region: CSVLTSGRTPYEQFF. Written as DNA, the CDR3 is TGCAGCGTCCTGACTAGCGGGAGAACCCCGTATGAGCAGTTCTTC.

This chain connects TRBV25-1 to TRBJ1-2; possible D gene TRBD1, 5 bases. Trimming left V 6 bases short and J 8 bases short, with 16 bases between. The CDR3 is 13 amino acids. Looked up from germline, CDR1 is MGHDK and CDR2 is SYGVNS. The CDR3 nucleotides read TGTGCCAGCAGCCAAACGGGGCTTCGAGGCTACACCTTC. It encodes CASSQTGLRGYTF.

The chain is built from TRBV28 and TRBJ2-7; D might be TRBD1 or TRBD2, each matching 5 bases. Germline V gives CDR1 MDHEN, CDR2 SYDVKM. V lost 8 bases and J lost 5, with 13 bases in between. The CDR3 is made up of 12 amino acids. The CDR3 DNA reads as TGTGCCAGCCTAGGACGGGACCACGAGCAGTACTTC. This sequence encodes CASLGRDHEQYF.

This sequence joins TRBV28 and TRBJ1-1, with a possible D match to TRBD1 (5 bases). Trimming cost V 4 bases and J 2 bases, with 8 bases left between them. The CDR3 loop spans 13 amino acids. Germline V CDR1 and CDR2: MDHEN, SYDVKM. The CDR3 loop reads CASSYRSNTEAFF. The DNA of the CDR3 is TGTGCCAGCAGTTACAGGAGCAACACTGAAGCTTTCTTT.

The chain links TRBV5-6 to TRBJ1-1, with a possible D match to TRBD1 (5 bases). Germline CDR1 and CDR2: SGHDT and YYEEEE. CDR3 length: 17 amino acids. Trimming removed 4 bases from V and 0 bases from J, with 19 bases in between. The CDR3 sequence: CASSEGDRAYMNTEAFF. The CDR3 nucleotides read TGTGCCAGCAGCGAAGGGGACCGGGCATACATGAACACTGAAGCTTTCTTT.

This chain links TRBV2 with TRBJ2-3; D call uncertain. The CDR3 totals 14 residues. Looked up from germline, CDR1 is SNHLY and CDR2 is FYNNEI. V shed 1 base and J shed 0 bases, with 5 bases lying between them. Here the CDR3 reads CASSEVRSTDTQYF. CDR3 nucleotides: TGTGCCAGCAGTGAAGTACGGAGCACAGATACGCAGTATTTT.

CDR3 sequence reads: CASSRLLAGGPSGANVLTF. The CDR3 DNA reads TGCGCCAGCAGCAGACTACTAGCGGGAGGCCCTTCTGGGGCCAACGTCCTGACTTTC. The chain carries TRBV5-1 and TRBJ2-6, with 12 positions matching TRBD2. This CDR3 has 19 amino acids. Germline loops: CDR1 SGHRS, CDR2 YFSETQ. Trimming took 4 bases from V and 1 from J; bases not matched to a gene: 9.

The rearrangement joins TRBV5-1 to TRBJ1-6; D is ambiguous. V was trimmed by 0 bases and J by 7 bases, leaving 14 bases between them. The V gene's germline CDR1 is SGHRS and CDR2 YFSETQ. The CDR3 contains 16 residues. This chain's CDR3 is CASSLGSNGRNSPLHF. The CDR3 nucleotides are TGCGCCAGCAGCTTGGGGTCAAACGGACGAAATTCACCCCTCCACTTT.

In nucleotides, the CDR3 is TGCGCCAGCACTGGACAGGGGGCTAGCCAGCCCCAGCATTTT. Amino acids: CASTGQGASQPQHF. The chain couples TRBV10-2 to TRBJ1-5; TRBD1 aligns across 11 bases. The V gene's germline CDR1 is WSHSY and CDR2 SAAADI. V trimming: 7 bases; J trimming: 7 bases; junction bases outside the gene matches: 6. The CDR3 is made up of 14 amino acids.

On this clone: Mismatch with germline at one junction end may stem from a read error. This chain joins TRBV19 and TRBJ1-2; 9 bases match TRBD1. The V gene's germline CDR1 is LNHDA and CDR2 SQIVND (reference sequence). The CDR3 is 13 amino acids. In nucleotides, the CDR3 is TGTGCCAGTAGGCTTCCGGGACAGGGAATCATCGGCTTC. Protein sequence: CASRLPGQGIIGF.

The V gene is TRBV6-2 or TRBV6-3, the J gene TRBJ2-3; D is possibly TRBD1 or TRBD2 (6 bases each). The V gene's germline CDR1 is MNHEY and CDR2 SVGEGT. V was shortened by 4 bases and J by 6 bases, with 20 bases between the two germline ends. The CDR3 runs to 16 residues. DNA for the CDR3: TGTGCCAGCAGTTGGGTCGGCGGGACAACCACCGATACGCAGTATTTT. It yields the protein CASSWVGGTTTDTQYF.

This sequence joins TRBV2 and TRBJ1-4; possible D gene TRBD1, 5 bases. This CDR3 is built from 14 residues. Germline CDR1 and CDR2: SNHLY and FYNNEI. V lost 7 bases and J lost 4, with 13 bases in between. The CDR3 region has the DNA TGTGCCAGCAAGCCAGGGTTGAATAATGAAAAACTGTTTTTT. Translation gives CASKPGLNNEKLFF.

V is TRBV6-6 and J is TRBJ1-1, with 7 bases lining up with TRBD1. The CDR3 consists of 12 residues. The ends lost 6 bases at V and 5 bases at J; junction bases unmatched: 3. CDR1 and CDR2 from the germline V gene are MNHNY and SVGAGI (reference sequence). The CDR3 spells CASSQGGTEAFF. The CDR3, as DNA: TGTGCCAGCAGCCAGGGGGGGACTGAAGCTTTCTTT.

The chain joins TRBV2 to TRBJ2-4; the D gene could be TRBD1 or TRBD2 (5 bases each). The V and J ends lost 4 bases and 8 bases respectively, with 15 bases between them. The CDR3 extends over 14 amino acids. Germline CDR1 and CDR2: SNHLY and FYNNEI. CDR3 nucleotides: TGTGCCAGCAGTGCAGGGCTAGTGGGGGACATTCAGTACTTC. Translated, it gives CASSAGLVGDIQYF.

This chain connects TRBV7-3 to TRBJ2-1; possible D gene TRBD1, 6 bases. The CDR3 length is 15 residues. CDR1 and CDR2 (germline): SGHTA, FQGTGA. Trimming cost V 5 bases and J 6 bases, with 17 bases left between them. Here the CDR3 DNA reads TGTGCCAGCAGCGCGGACAGCACCCTTTTCAATGAGCAGTTCTTC. Its protein is CASSADSTLFNEQFF.

The gene calls are TRBV7-9 and TRBJ2-1, with D possibly being TRBD1 or TRBD2 (5 bases each). This CDR3 has 12 residues. Germline V gives CDR1 SEHNR, CDR2 FQNEAQ (reference sequence). V lost 4 bases to trimming and J lost 6 bases, with 7 bases between them. The CDR3 bases are TGTGCCAGCAGCTGGGACCCCAATGAGCAGTTCTTC. The encoded protein is CASSWDPNEQFF.

The genes are TRBV3-1 (or the pseudogene TRBV3-2) and TRBJ2-3; maybe TRBD1 (6 bases). Germline assignment: CDR1 LGHDT and CDR2 YNNKEL (reference sequence). This CDR3 has 20 amino acids. The V end was cut by 4 bases, the J end by 1 base, with 27 bases between. The CDR3 loop is CASSRRRGTPDGVGTDTQYF. The DNA for the CDR3 is TGTGCCAGCAGCCGCCGTCGAGGGACACCCGATGGGGTGGGCACAGATACGCAGTATTTT.

The rearrangement joins TRBV5-1 to TRBJ1-1; D not certain. Germline loops: CDR1 SGHRS, CDR2 YFSETQ. V dropped 1 base and J dropped 2 bases, with 6 bases sitting between them. CDR3 length: 13 residues. The CDR3 is CASSLTDNTEAFF. As DNA, the CDR3 is TGCGCCAGCAGCTTGACAGATAACACTGAAGCTTTCTTT. The whole variable domain, filled in from reference TRBV5-1 and TRBJ1-1, reads KAGVTQTPRYLIKTRGQQVTLSCSPISGHRSVSWYQQTPGQGLQFLFEYFSETQRNKGNFPGRFSGRQFSNSRSEMNVSTLELGDSALYLCASSLTDNTEAFFGQGTRLTVV.